This TCR beta chain was found in a study of control samples from healthy donors and cancer patients. Assay used: immunoSEQ multiplex PCR; TCRdb lists only in-frame clones, some missing. Counted here are over 100,000 clones, around 92% occurring once; the ten biggest clones make up roughly 2.5%. J gave up 2 bases and V 4 bases, and 12 bases lay outside the gene matches. The CDR3 has 18 amino acids. CDR1 and CDR2 (germline): SNHLY, FYNNEI. The sequence was obtained from a young woman in good health. The J gene is TRBJ1-5, the V gene TRBV2, with 9 bases aligning to TRBD1. Specimen: blood. The CDR3 loop reads CASSVWTGVGFGNQPQHF. CDR3 coding DNA: TGTGCCAGCAGTGTTTGGACAGGGGTGGGTTTTGGCAATCAGCCCCAGCATTTT.